Included here is one TCR beta chain sequence, with context. Its antigen is currently unknown. Germline V gene lookup returns CDR1 SGHAT and CDR2 FQNNGV. The CDR3 runs 13 residues. V was pared by 1 base and J by 5 bases, with 8 bases between. Treatment given: roughly nine-day PBMC culture with coronavirus spike peptide pools or control peptides (ViraFEST assay). After expanding antigen-specific T cells with peptide pools, ViraFEST sequenced their TCRs. Cultured CD4+ T-cell DNA underwent Oncomine TCR Beta short-read sequencing. TCRdb analysed the PCR reads with MiXCR anew, one entry per CDR3 protein. Of roughly 3,300 distinct CDR3 sequences detected, approximately 75% appear once; the ten largest clones hold around 21%. This sample stems from a study of vaccination and CD4 T cells after COVID-19.

This receptor was identified in a human donor who had recovered from COVID-19. Sequencing was carried out using CD4+ T cells from blood, cultured in vitro. The chain joins TRBV11-2 to TRBJ2-5, with D perhaps matching TRBD1 (5 bases). CDR3 in amino acids: CASSLGQLETQYF. CDR3 nucleotide sequence: TGTGCCAGCAGCTTAGGACAGTTGGAGACCCAGTACTTC.